This T cell receptor (beta chain) originates from a study of cytotoxic CD8 clonotypes in ibrutinib-treated CLL. The sample holds a few counts of this clone. No antigen is known for it. General observations from the study: Elevated clonality accompanied ibrutinib response, with a return toward baseline values at progression. Among the clonotypes, public ones were uncommon and contracted or held stable on treatment.

Sequenced by immunoSEQ multiplex PCR; TCRdb stores in-frame clones only, minus some. The data show about 68,000 clones, 68% seen once. Germline V gene lookup returns CDR1 SGHTA and CDR2 FQGNSA. The CDR3 sequence is 13 residues long. Trimming cost V 5 bases and J 2 bases, with 6 bases left between them. The material was PBMCs, obtained after 12 months of ibrutinib treatment. The clonotype originates from a human donor with chronic lymphocytic leukemia. This chain uses TRBV7-2 with TRBJ2-2; D is unresolved. The CDR3 DNA reads as TGTGCCAGCAGCCAAACCAACACCGGGGAGCTGTTTTTT. Its protein is CASSQTNTGELFF.